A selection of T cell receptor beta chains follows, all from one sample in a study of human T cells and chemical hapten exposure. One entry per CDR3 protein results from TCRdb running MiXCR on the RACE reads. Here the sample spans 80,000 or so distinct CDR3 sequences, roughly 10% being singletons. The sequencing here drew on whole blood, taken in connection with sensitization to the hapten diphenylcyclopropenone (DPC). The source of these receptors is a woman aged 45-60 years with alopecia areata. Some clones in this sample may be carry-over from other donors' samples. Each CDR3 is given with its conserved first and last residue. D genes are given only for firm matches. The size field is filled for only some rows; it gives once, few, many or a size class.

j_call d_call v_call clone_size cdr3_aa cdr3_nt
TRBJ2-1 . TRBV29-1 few CSVEGGPFSYNEQFF TGCAGCGTTGAAGGGGGGCCATTCTCCTACAATGAGCAGTTCTTC
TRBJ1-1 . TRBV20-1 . CRGATGITEAFF TGCAGAGGGGCCACAGGGATCACTGAAGCTTTCTTT
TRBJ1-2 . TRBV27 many CASSLSPGFGYTF TGTGCCAGCAGTTTATCACCGGGGTTCGGCTACACCTTC
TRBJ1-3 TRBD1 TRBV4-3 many CASSPRTGPGNTIYF TGCGCCAGCAGCCCCCGGACAGGGCCTGGAAACACCATATATTTT
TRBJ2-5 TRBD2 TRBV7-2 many CASSLRSGGGQETQYF TGTGCCAGCAGCTTACGTAGCGGGGGTGGGCAAGAGACCCAGTACTTC
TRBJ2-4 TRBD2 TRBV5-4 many CASSLEGRGTNIQYF TGTGCCAGCAGCTTGGAGGGGAGGGGAACAAACATTCAGTACTTC
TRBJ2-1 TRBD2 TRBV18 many CASSQGGLAVYNEQFF TGTGCCAGCTCACAAGGAGGACTAGCGGTTTACAATGAGCAGTTCTTC
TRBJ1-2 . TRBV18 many CASSPRTDYGYTF TGTGCCAGCTCACCACGGACGGACTATGGCTACACCTTC
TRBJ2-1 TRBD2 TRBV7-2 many CASSLPRGLAGAEQFF TGTGCCAGCAGCTTACCTAGGGGGTTAGCGGGGGCTGAGCAGTTCTTC
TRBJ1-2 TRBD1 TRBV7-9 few CASTWETGSGYTF TGTGCCAGCACCTGGGAGACAGGGTCCGGCTACACCTTC
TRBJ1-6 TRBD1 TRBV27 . CASRTLDRGNSPLHF TGTGCCAGCAGAACCCTGGACAGGGGGAATTCACCCCTCCACTTT
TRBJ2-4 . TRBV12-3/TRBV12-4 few CASSLGQKLAKNIQYF TGTGCCAGCAGTTTAGGACAGAAACTAGCCAAAAACATTCAGTACTTC
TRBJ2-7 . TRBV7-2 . CASIGERGPSYEQYF TGTGCCAGCATCGGGGAAAGGGGCCCATCCTACGAGCAGTACTTC
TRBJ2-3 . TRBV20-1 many CSAERTLRGGSTQYF TGCAGTGCCGAGCGCACGCTCAGGGGTGGGAGTACGCAGTATTTT
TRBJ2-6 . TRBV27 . CASGRWVDGANVLTF TGTGCCAGTGGTCGATGGGTGGATGGGGCCAACGTCCTGACTTTC
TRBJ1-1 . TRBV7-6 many CASSLGRLGEAFF TGTGCCAGCAGCTTAGGTCGTCTGGGTGAAGCTTTCTTT
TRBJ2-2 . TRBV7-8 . CASSLEGRSGELFF TGTGCCAGCAGCTTAGAGGGGCGGTCCGGGGAGCTGTTTTTT
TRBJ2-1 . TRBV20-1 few CSARMRWELGDEQFF TGCAGTGCTCGAATGAGGTGGGAGCTGGGGGATGAGCAGTTCTTC
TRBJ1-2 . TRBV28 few CASSVPVQGKGGYTF TGTGCCAGCAGCGTCCCAGTACAGGGCAAGGGGGGCTACACCTTC
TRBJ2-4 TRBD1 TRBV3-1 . CASSQEFRDRAESGAKNIQYF TGTGCCAGCAGCCAAGAATTCCGGGACAGGGCCGAAAGTGGAGCCAAAAACATTCAGTACTTC
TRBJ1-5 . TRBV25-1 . CASTWRQSNQPQHF TGTGCCAGCACTTGGCGACAGAGCAATCAGCCCCAGCATTTT
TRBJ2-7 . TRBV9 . CASSVAGNEQYF TGTGCCAGCAGCGTAGCAGGCAACGAGCAGTACTTC
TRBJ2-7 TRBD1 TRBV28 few CASSPQGASSYEQYF TGTGCCAGCAGTCCTCAGGGGGCGAGCTCCTACGAGCAGTACTTC
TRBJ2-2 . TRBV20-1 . CSARESVPGELFF TGCAGTGCTAGAGAGTCAGTTCCCGGGGAGCTGTTTTTT
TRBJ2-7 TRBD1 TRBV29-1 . CSVGQGFEQYF TGCAGCGTAGGACAGGGGTTCGAGCAGTACTTC
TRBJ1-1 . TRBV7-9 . CASSYREGNTEAFF TGTGCCAGCAGTTACAGGGAGGGGAACACTGAAGCTTTCTTT
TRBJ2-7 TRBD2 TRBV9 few CASSAGGPGVEQYF TGTGCCAGCAGCGCGGGAGGCCCGGGGGTCGAGCAGTACTTC
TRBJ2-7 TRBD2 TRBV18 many CASSPKGQREGLHEQYF TGTGCCAGCTCACCAAAAGGGCAGCGGGAGGGCCTCCACGAGCAGTACTTC
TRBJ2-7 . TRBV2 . CASSVGLQNRLGEQYF TGTGCCAGCAGTGTGGGGCTACAAAACAGACTAGGGGAGCAGTACTTC
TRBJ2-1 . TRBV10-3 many CAISAKLSGEQFF TGTGCCATCAGTGCGAAGTTGTCAGGTGAGCAGTTCTTC
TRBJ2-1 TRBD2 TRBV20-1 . CSAVGGMSRHEQFF TGCAGTGCTGTGGGGGGGATGAGCCGCCACGAGCAGTTCTTC
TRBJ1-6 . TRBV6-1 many CASSRFNNPVNSPLHF TGTGCCAGCAGTCGGTTTAACAACCCCGTTAATTCACCCCTCCACTTT
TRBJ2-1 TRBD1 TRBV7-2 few CASTYRGENEQFF TGTGCCAGCACCTACAGGGGGGAAAATGAGCAGTTCTTC
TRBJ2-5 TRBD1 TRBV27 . CASSPRDRSRETQYF TGTGCCAGCAGTCCCCGGGACAGGAGTAGGGAGACCCAGTACTTC
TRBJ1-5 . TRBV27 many CASSFWGRDQPQHF TGTGCCAGCAGTTTTTGGGGGCGCGATCAGCCCCAGCATTTT
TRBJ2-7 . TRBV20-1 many CSGVRSSYEQYF TGCAGCGGGGTGAGGAGCTCCTACGAGCAGTACTTC
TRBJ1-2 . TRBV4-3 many CASSQGDGEGYGYTF TGCGCCAGCAGCCAAGGCGACGGCGAAGGTTATGGCTACACCTTC
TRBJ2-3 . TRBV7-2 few CASSLVQGGTDTQYF TGTGCCAGCAGCTTAGTCCAGGGAGGCACAGATACGCAGTATTTT
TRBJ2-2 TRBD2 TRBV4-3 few CASSQTSGGRNTGELFF TGCGCCAGCAGCCAAACTAGCGGGGGCAGGAACACCGGGGAGCTGTTTTTT
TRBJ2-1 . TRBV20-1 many CSARDLQGGGFYEQFF TGCAGTGCTAGAGACCTCCAGGGTGGAGGTTTCTATGAGCAGTTCTTC